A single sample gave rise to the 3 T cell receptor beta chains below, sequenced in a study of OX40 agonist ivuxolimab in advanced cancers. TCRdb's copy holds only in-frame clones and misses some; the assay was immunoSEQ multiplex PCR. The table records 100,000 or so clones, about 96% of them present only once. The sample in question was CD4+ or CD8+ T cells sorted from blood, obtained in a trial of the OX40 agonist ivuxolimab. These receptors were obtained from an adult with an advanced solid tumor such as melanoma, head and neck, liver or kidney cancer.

The CDR3 loop reads CASSTNDGTEAFF. The CDR3 DNA is TGTGCCAGCAGTACAAACGACGGAACTGAAGCTTTCTTT. The V gene is TRBV2, the J gene TRBJ1-1, with D unclear. Germline V lookup: CDR1 SNHLY, CDR2 FYNNEI. V was trimmed by 5 bases and J by 5 bases, leaving 12 bases between them. CDR3 size: 13 residues.

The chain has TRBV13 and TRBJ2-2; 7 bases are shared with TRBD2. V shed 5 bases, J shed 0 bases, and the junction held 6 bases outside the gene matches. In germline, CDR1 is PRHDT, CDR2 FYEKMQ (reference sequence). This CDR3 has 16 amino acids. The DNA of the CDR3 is TGTGCCAGCAGCCGAACTAGCGCTTCGAACACCGGGGAGCTGTTTTTT. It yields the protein CASSRTSASNTGELFF.

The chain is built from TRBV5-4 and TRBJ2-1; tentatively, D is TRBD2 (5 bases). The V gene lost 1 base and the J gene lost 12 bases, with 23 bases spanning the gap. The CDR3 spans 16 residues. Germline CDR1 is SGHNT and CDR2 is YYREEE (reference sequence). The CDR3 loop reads CASSLRGLHDRMGQFF. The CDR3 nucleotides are TGTGCCAGCAGCTTGAGAGGGCTTCACGACCGCATGGGGCAGTTCTTC.